What follows are 2 T cell receptor beta chains derived from one specimen sequenced in a study of T cells in tumors after PD-1 blockade. The protocol was immunoSEQ multiplex PCR, while the TCRdb copy is restricted to in-frame clones and leaves out a portion. The sample shows 3,500 to 4,500 clones, approximately 67% of them seen only once. The specimen comprised tumor tissue, sampled before anti-PD-1 treatment. The receptors were sampled from a human donor with basal cell carcinoma.

The table lists this clone with a count of one. The rearrangement links TRBV19 to TRBJ1-1, with D perhaps matching TRBD1 (5 bases). V lost 8 bases, J lost 0 bases, and 7 bases lay in between. The CDR3 has 12 amino acids. Germline V gene lookup returns CDR1 LNHDA and CDR2 SQIVND (reference sequence). The CDR3 reads CASGTLNTEAFF. Written as DNA, the CDR3 is TGTGCCAGTGGGACTTTGAACACTGAAGCTTTCTTT.

The chain couples TRBV4-2 to TRBJ2-1; the match to TRBD2 covers 7 bases. The germline gives CDR1 LGHNA, CDR2 YNFKEQ. The CDR3 loop spans 17 amino acids. The junction had 16 bases not matched to a gene; V was cut back by 2 bases and J by 9 bases. The CDR3 loop is CASSQRRSVAGESEQFF. The CDR3 DNA reads TGTGCCAGCAGCCAACGGAGGAGTGTAGCGGGCGAATCTGAGCAGTTCTTC.